These 16 T cell receptor beta chains originate from one sample sequenced in a study of cytomegalovirus exposure and HLA in healthy donors (dated by TCRdb to 2016 to 2017). Libraries were built with the immunoSEQ multiplex PCR assay. For the multiplex PCR, a mixture combining 60 forward primers for TCR Vbeta segments and 13 reverse primers for TCR Jbeta segments was used. The immuneACCESS repertoire file appears here via TCRdb, limited to in-frame rearrangements. These files lack a portion of the clones; in checked studies, under half of the deficit traces to unresolved V genes, and the cause of the others is not known. The sample table contains roughly 190,000 clones; only one count was recorded for approximately 79% of them. The top ten hold about 1.5% of the sample. Sequenced material: PBMCs. All receptors come from a woman under 30 in good health and CMV-seronegative.

A single count supports this clone. V usage is TRBV5-4 and J usage is TRBJ2-5; 8 positions match TRBD1. The V and J ends lost 4 bases and 1 base, in that order; junction bases with no gene match: 15. The germline V gene has CDR1 SGHNT and CDR2 YYREEE (reference sequence). This CDR3 contains 18 residues. Here the CDR3 DNA reads TGTGCCAGCAGCCCAACCCTTCAGGGGGCCGGTACCCAAGAGACCCAGTACTTC. Translated: CASSPTLQGAGTQETQYF.

The V gene is TRBV6-1, the J gene TRBJ2-3; 10 bases agree with TRBD2. The J segment lost 2 bases and the V segment lost 4 bases, leaving 6 bases of the junction unmatched. The germline V gene has CDR1 MNHNS and CDR2 SASEGT. This CDR3 is built from 16 residues. The CDR3 bases are TGTGCCAGCAGTGGCTTAGCGGGGGGATTCACAGATACGCAGTATTTT. The encoded protein is CASSGLAGGFTDTQYF.

The chain carries TRBV18 and TRBJ1-1, with 11 bases identical to TRBD1. Losses at the gene ends were 4 bases for V and 4 bases for J; bases not matched to a gene: 11. Germline CDR1 KGHSH, CDR2 LQKENI. The CDR3 has 17 amino acids. CDR3: CASSQTGQGVAGTEAFF. DNA of the CDR3: TGTGCCAGCTCACAAACGGGACAGGGGGTGGCCGGCACTGAAGCTTTCTTT.

This chain connects TRBV27 to TRBJ1-1; the match to TRBD1 covers 8 bases. Germline V CDR1 and CDR2: MNHEY, SMNVEV (reference sequence). V trimming: 2 bases; J trimming: 5 bases; junction bases outside the gene matches: 4. The CDR3 is 14 amino acids. CDR3 DNA: TGTGCCAGCAGTTTAGGCAGGGGGCGGACTGAAGCTTTCTTT. Translated, it gives CASSLGRGRTEAFF.

Only one count was recorded for this clone. The chain employs TRBV11-3 and TRBJ2-1; 7 positions agree with TRBD1. There are 15 residues in the CDR3. The germline gives CDR1 SGHNT, CDR2 YENEEA. V shed 5 bases and J 0 bases; nucleotides not matched to a gene: 4. The CDR3 nucleotides read TGTGCCAGCAGCCGGGACAGTAGCTCCTACAATGAGCAGTTCTTC. Encoded protein: CASSRDSSSYNEQFF.

The rearrangement links TRBV13 to TRBJ2-3; 10 bases are a match to TRBD2. After removal of 5 bases from V and 0 bases from J, the junction contained 2 bases not matched to a gene. This CDR3 has 15 amino acids. The germline V gene has CDR1 PRHDT and CDR2 FYEKMQ (reference sequence). The CDR3 spells CASSLTSGSTDTQYF. Written as DNA, the CDR3 is TGTGCCAGCAGCCTGACTAGCGGGAGCACAGATACGCAGTATTTT.

The chain carries TRBV19 and TRBJ1-5; D unresolved. The length of the CDR3 is 13 residues. Germline loops: CDR1 LNHDA, CDR2 SQIVND (reference sequence). V lost 0 bases, J lost 7 bases, and 7 bases lay in between. For the CDR3, the DNA is TGTGCCAGTAGTATAGATCTATGGCAGCCCCAGCATTTT. This sequence encodes CASSIDLWQPQHF.

The rearrangement joins TRBV18 to TRBJ1-1; 10 nucleotides agree with TRBD1. Germline CDR1 KGHSH, CDR2 LQKENI. The CDR3 is made up of 16 amino acids. Trimming at V came to 3 bases and at J to 5 bases, leaving 9 bases not matched to a gene. In DNA, the CDR3 is TGTGCCAGCTCACCCGATCTCGGGACAGGGGTGACTGAAGCTTTCTTT. It translates to CASSPDLGTGVTEAFF.

Points on this clone: At one end, the junction sequence differs from germline, possibly due to a read error. The J gene is TRBJ1-6, the V gene TRBV19, with a weak D call TRBD1 (5 bases). Per germline, CDR1 LNHDA and CDR2 SQIVND (reference sequence). The CDR3 extends over 17 amino acids. CDR3: CASSIKGYSSYDSPLHF. CDR3 nucleotide sequence: TGTGCCAGTAGTATCAAGGGGTATAGCTCCTATGATTCACCCCTCCACTTT.

The J gene is TRBJ2-3, the V gene TRBV14; D unresolved. Trimming stripped 0 bases from V and 2 bases from J, with 12 bases between. This CDR3 comprises 16 residues. Germline CDR1 is SGHDN and CDR2 is FVKESK. The CDR3 sequence: CASSQDGWQVTDTQYF. CDR3 sequence (DNA): TGTGCCAGCAGCCAAGATGGATGGCAGGTCACAGATACGCAGTATTTT.

J is TRBJ2-3 and V is TRBV7-2; D might be TRBD2 (5 bases). CDR1 and CDR2 from the germline V gene are SGHTA and FQGNSA. V was cut by 2 bases and J by 2 bases, with 17 bases left in between. There are 17 residues in the CDR3. Here the CDR3 DNA reads TGTGCCAGCAGCTTAACGGCTAGCCTAACCCTCACAGATACGCAGTATTTT. It is translated as CASSLTASLTLTDTQYF.

The rearrangement links TRBV19 to TRBJ2-2; possibly TRBD1 for D (6 bases). V lost 1 base, J lost 4 bases, and 10 bases lay in between. The CDR3 sequence is 15 residues long. CDR1 and CDR2 from the germline V gene are LNHDA and SQIVND (reference sequence). In nucleotides, the CDR3 is TGTGCCAGTAGTATAGTGGGGGCAGGCACCGGGGAGCTGTTTTTT. This codes for CASSIVGAGTGELFF.

This clone was counted between two and nine times. The chain has TRBV10-3 and TRBJ1-1, with TRBD1 matching over 7 bases. This CDR3 is built from 14 residues. Germline lookup yields CDR1 ENHRY and CDR2 SYGVKD. V lost 3 bases, J lost 1 base, and 2 bases stayed unmatched. The CDR3 nucleotides are TGTGCCATCAGTGAAGGGGGCAGGAACACTGAAGCTTTCTTT. Its translation is CAISEGGRNTEAFF.

This chain connects TRBV11-2 to TRBJ2-5, with TRBD2 identical over 14 bases. V lost 4 bases to trimming and J lost 3 bases; unmatched junction nucleotides: 4. This CDR3 is 16 amino acids long. Looked up from germline, CDR1 is SGHAT and CDR2 is FQNNGV. The CDR3 sequence: CASSSLGLAGEETQYF. In DNA, the CDR3 is TGTGCCAGCAGCTCATTGGGACTAGCGGGGGAAGAGACCCAGTACTTC.

This chain uses TRBV9 with TRBJ1-5; 11 bases agree with TRBD1. CDR3 size: 14 residues. Germline V gives CDR1 SGDLS, CDR2 YYNGEE. Trimming took 3 bases from V and 6 from J; bases not matched to a gene: 2. CDR3: CASSAGTGGQPQHF. Written as DNA, the CDR3 is TGTGCCAGCAGCGCTGGGACAGGGGGTCAGCCCCAGCATTTT.

The gene calls are TRBV4-3 and TRBJ2-1, with 8 bases identical to TRBD2. The CDR3 consists of 18 residues. With 0 bases clipped from V and 5 bases from J, the junction kept 12 bases outside the gene matches. Germline CDR1 and CDR2: LGHNA and YSLEER. The CDR3 sequence: CASSQDLAGAGVDNEQFF. CDR3 nucleotide sequence: TGCGCCAGCAGCCAAGATCTTGCAGGAGCGGGAGTCGACAATGAGCAGTTCTTC.